This T cell receptor beta chain emerged from a study of CXCR3-negative and CXCR3-positive naive CD8 T cells. Findings and limits, study-wide: CXCR3-positive naive cells carried more hydrophobic TRB CDR3s than CXCR3-negative naive cells did. Cryopreservation partially decreased CXCR3 expression, and most assays used fresh PBMCs.

On this clonotype itself: Its antigen is unknown.

The method, 5' RACE with UMI labels, was used to prepare the TRB cDNA libraries. Reanalyzing the 5' RACE reads, TCRdb keeps one entry per CDR3 protein, without DNA. The sample table sets out 50,000 to 55,000 distinct CDR3 sequences. Sequencing input: naive CXCR3- CD8+ T cells from blood. Documented subset: CD45RO-CCR7+CD27+CD95- naive CD8+ T cells lacking CXCR3 (TNR3-). The TCR originated in a human donor in good health. Some clones in this sample may be carry-over from other donors' samples.

The CDR3 loop reads CASSYSAGTGDYEQYF. The chain has TRBV6-2 or TRBV6-3 and TRBJ2-7; checking the TCRdb D call of TRBD1 is not possible without DNA. CDR1 MNHEY and CDR2 SVGEGT come from the germline V gene. CDR3 length equals 16 residues.